The source of this T cell receptor (beta chain) is a study of T cell clusters in autoimmune cytopenias. Study context: A median of about 50,000 TRB reads per sample yielded a median around 2,500 distinct clonotypes.

The CDR3 loop spans 15 amino acids. Regarding the study as a whole: TRB repertoire shifts in secondary cytopenia and chronic lymphocytic leukemia mostly reflected lymphoma, not autoimmunity.

Each sample's input was 200 to 250 ng genomic DNA, 38,000 or so genome equivalents. With regard to this clonotype: Its specificity is not known.

Multiplex touch-down PCR amplified TRB using TRB-A and TRB-B pools in one tube. TCRdb re-called the multiplex PCR reads; every CDR3 protein appears as one record, without DNA. The sample totals 3,400 or so distinct CDR3 sequences. This receptor was taken from a human donor with an autoimmune cytopenia or autoimmune hepatitis (not recorded which). The chain recombines TRBV12-3 or TRBV12-4 with TRBJ1-2. Sequencing was done on a sample of peripheral blood. CDR3 sequence reads: CASSAWTATNYGYTF.